This TCR beta chain is from a study of CD8+ T cells in alopecia areata. The CDR3 is 13 residues long. Germline assignment: CDR1 SQVTM and CDR2 ANQGSEA. V gave up 4 bases and J gave up 8 bases, with 14 bases separating them. Following extraction, RNA underwent reverse transcription to cDNA, which served as the sequencing template. Using immunoSEQ multiplex PCR, the repertoire was profiled, and TCRdb retains in-frame clones only, with some absent. Of about 300,000 clones detected, nearly 60% appear once; the ten largest clones hold more than 1.5%. Treatment indicated: oral pan-JAK inhibitor, 5-10 mg twice daily.

This clonotype was obtained from a human donor with alopecia areata. Source: CD4+ T cells sorted from blood, taken at week 24, from a patient treated with tofacitinib. The chain recombines TRBV29-1 with TRBJ1-4, with D perhaps matching TRBD1 (5 bases). The CDR3 sequence is CSVGSNRFEKLFF. The CDR3 nucleotides are TGCAGCGTTGGCTCGAACAGGTTCGAAAAACTGTTTTTT.